This T cell receptor beta chain is from a study of T cell responses to AZD1222 COVID-19 vaccine. Overall study results and limits: Reportedly, close to half of spike-specific TCRs are directed against unmutated variant regions. Regions 160-218 and 743-854 held dominance among vaccine-associated CD4 TCRs, which spanned spike.

Repertoires were generated with immunoSEQ multiplex PCR, while TCRdb's copy carries only in-frame clones and drops some. Among around 100,000 clones listed, around 89% were seen once. The germline gives CDR1 SGHKS, CDR2 YYEKEE (reference sequence). The V end was cut by 3 bases, the J end by 4 bases, with 10 bases between. The CDR3 is 13 residues long. As to this clone: Its antigen remains unknown.

V usage is TRBV5-5 and J usage is TRBJ1-1, with D unclear. The sequencing used peripheral blood, collected on day 0 of AZD1222 vaccination. The receptor was derived from an adult in good health. The CDR3 DNA reads as TGTGCCAGCAGCTCGGCCCCAGCCACTGAAGCTTTCTTT. This codes for CASSSAPATEAFF.